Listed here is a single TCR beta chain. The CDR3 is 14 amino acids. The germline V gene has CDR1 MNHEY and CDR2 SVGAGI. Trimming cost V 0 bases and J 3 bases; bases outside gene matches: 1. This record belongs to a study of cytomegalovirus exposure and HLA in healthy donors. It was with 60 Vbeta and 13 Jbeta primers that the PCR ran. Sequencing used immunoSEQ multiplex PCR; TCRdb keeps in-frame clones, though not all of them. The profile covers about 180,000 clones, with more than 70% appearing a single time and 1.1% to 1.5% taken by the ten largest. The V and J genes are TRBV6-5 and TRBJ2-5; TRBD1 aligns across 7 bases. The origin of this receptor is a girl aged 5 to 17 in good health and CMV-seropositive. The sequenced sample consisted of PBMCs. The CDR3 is CASSYSGGEETQYF. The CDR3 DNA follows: TGTGCCAGCAGTTACTCAGGGGGCGAAGAGACCCAGTACTTC.